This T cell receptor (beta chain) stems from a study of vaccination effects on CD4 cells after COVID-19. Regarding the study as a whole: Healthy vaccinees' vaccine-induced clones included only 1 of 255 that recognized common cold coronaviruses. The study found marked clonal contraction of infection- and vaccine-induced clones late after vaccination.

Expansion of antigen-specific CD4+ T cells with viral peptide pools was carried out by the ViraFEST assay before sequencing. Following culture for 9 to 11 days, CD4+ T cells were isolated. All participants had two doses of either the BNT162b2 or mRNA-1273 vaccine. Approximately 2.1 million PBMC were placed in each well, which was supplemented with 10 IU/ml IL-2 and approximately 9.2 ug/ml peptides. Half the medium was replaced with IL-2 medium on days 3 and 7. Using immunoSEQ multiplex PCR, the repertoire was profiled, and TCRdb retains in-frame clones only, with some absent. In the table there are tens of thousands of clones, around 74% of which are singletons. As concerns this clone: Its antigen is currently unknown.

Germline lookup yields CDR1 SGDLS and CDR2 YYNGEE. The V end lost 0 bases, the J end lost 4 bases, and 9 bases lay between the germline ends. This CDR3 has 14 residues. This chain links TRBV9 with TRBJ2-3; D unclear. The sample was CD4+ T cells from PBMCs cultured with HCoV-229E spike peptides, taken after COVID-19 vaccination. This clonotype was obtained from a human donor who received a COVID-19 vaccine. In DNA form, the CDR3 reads TGTGCCAGCAGCGTAGATCTAGGAGCAGATACGCAGTATTTT. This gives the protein CASSVDLGADTQYF. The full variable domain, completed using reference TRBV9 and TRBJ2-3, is DSGVTQTPKHLITATGQRVTLRCSPRSGDLSVYWYQQSLDQGLQFLIQYYNGEERAKGNILERFSAQQFPDLHSELNLSSLELGDSALYFCASSVDLGADTQYFGPGTRLTVL.